The rows below give T cell receptor beta chains drawn from one sample of a study of blood T cells in healthy people across ages. TCRdb itself ran the 5' RACE reads through MiXCR, one entry per CDR3 protein. Of about 1,800,000 distinct CDR3 sequences listed, 28% are singletons. The source material was blood. The receptors originated from a young woman in good health. Each CDR3 is given with its conserved first and last residue. Fields, in order: V gene, clone size, J gene, CDR3 protein. Size tells how often a clone was seen (once, few, many) or the class of an expanded clone, and some rows leave it out.

v_gene: TRBV12-3/TRBV12-4; abundance: NA; j_gene: TRBJ2-7; CDR3aa: CASRAPTSGGAQQYF
v_gene: TRBV6-6; abundance: NA; j_gene: TRBJ2-3; CDR3aa: CAIRGRADTQYF
v_gene: TRBV7-6; abundance: NA; j_gene: TRBJ2-7; CDR3aa: CASSPRLAGETYEQYF
v_gene: TRBV24-1; abundance: NA; j_gene: TRBJ2-1; CDR3aa: CATSDRTDNEQFF
v_gene: TRBV9; abundance: NA; j_gene: TRBJ1-2; CDR3aa: CASTEGAKGRGRGGYTF
v_gene: TRBV2; abundance: NA; j_gene: TRBJ2-5; CDR3aa: CASIFGQGGETQYF
v_gene: TRBV9; abundance: NA; j_gene: TRBJ2-1; CDR3aa: CASSPGDGWGEQFF
v_gene: TRBV4-3; abundance: few; j_gene: TRBJ1-4; CDR3aa: CASSQVSGQTLFF
v_gene: TRBV10-3; abundance: NA; j_gene: TRBJ1-5; CDR3aa: CASSEMGRGGQPQHF
v_gene: TRBV10-1; abundance: NA; j_gene: TRBJ2-1; CDR3aa: CASSPGLAGISYNEQFF
v_gene: TRBV7-2; abundance: many; j_gene: TRBJ2-5; CDR3aa: CASSLAGGPGETQYF
v_gene: TRBV7-2; abundance: few; j_gene: TRBJ2-3; CDR3aa: CASSLATAWLDTQYF
v_gene: TRBV7-8; abundance: few; j_gene: TRBJ2-7; CDR3aa: CASSYGRPETLYF
v_gene: TRBV5-1; abundance: NA; j_gene: TRBJ2-1; CDR3aa: CASSLDQFSYNEQFF
v_gene: TRBV10-1; abundance: NA; j_gene: TRBJ2-3; CDR3aa: CASSGTGGAAADTQYF
v_gene: TRBV2; abundance: few; j_gene: TRBJ2-4; CDR3aa: CASSSSSRGNAYNEQYF
v_gene: TRBV4-1; abundance: few; j_gene: TRBJ2-7; CDR3aa: CASSHYLSGTSYEQYF
v_gene: TRBV20-1; abundance: NA; j_gene: TRBJ1-3; CDR3aa: CSARGADRWLNTIYF
v_gene: TRBV14; abundance: NA; j_gene: TRBJ2-1; CDR3aa: CASSQVSSGMDNEQFF
v_gene: TRBV20-1; abundance: once; j_gene: TRBJ2-3; CDR3aa: CSARRGTSDTQYF
v_gene: TRBV4-3; abundance: few; j_gene: TRBJ2-1; CDR3aa: CASSQGRAGTGSEQFF
v_gene: TRBV5-1; abundance: few; j_gene: TRBJ1-2; CDR3aa: CASSDNGNYGYTF
v_gene: TRBV4-1; abundance: NA; j_gene: TRBJ1-1; CDR3aa: CASSQEKRGEAEAFF
v_gene: TRBV7-2; abundance: NA; j_gene: TRBJ2-2; CDR3aa: CASSLPKAGGPGELFF
v_gene: TRBV10-3; abundance: few; j_gene: TRBJ1-1; CDR3aa: CAISDPAGRDTEAFF
v_gene: TRBV13; abundance: NA; j_gene: TRBJ2-1; CDR3aa: CASSLLVASYNEQFF
v_gene: TRBV6-6; abundance: NA; j_gene: TRBJ2-6; CDR3aa: CASSSYNSGANVLTF
v_gene: TRBV7-9; abundance: NA; j_gene: TRBJ2-3; CDR3aa: CASSLALAGRADTQYF
v_gene: TRBV20-1; abundance: few; j_gene: TRBJ2-1; CDR3aa: CSAKMGQGVNEQFF
v_gene: TRBV2; abundance: many; j_gene: TRBJ2-1; CDR3aa: CASSGQGAHNEQFF
v_gene: TRBV7-9; abundance: few; j_gene: TRBJ1-1; CDR3aa: CASRRRGQGEADTEAFF
v_gene: TRBV6-2/TRBV6-3; abundance: many; j_gene: TRBJ2-7; CDR3aa: CASTFDRGREQYF
v_gene: TRBV10-3; abundance: NA; j_gene: TRBJ1-6; CDR3aa: CAIRGTGEDSPLHF
v_gene: TRBV12-3/TRBV12-4; abundance: few; j_gene: TRBJ2-2; CDR3aa: CASSPRLAGGTGELFF
v_gene: TRBV14; abundance: NA; j_gene: TRBJ2-7; CDR3aa: CASSQERRRYEQYF
v_gene: TRBV12-3/TRBV12-4; abundance: few; j_gene: TRBJ2-1; CDR3aa: CASSPHAGTVDEQFF
v_gene: TRBV28; abundance: few; j_gene: TRBJ1-6; CDR3aa: CASSPNGRTYNSPLHF
v_gene: TRBV10-3; abundance: NA; j_gene: TRBJ1-5; CDR3aa: CAIGTGLNQPQHF
v_gene: TRBV7-9; abundance: NA; j_gene: TRBJ1-6; CDR3aa: CASSLLPQGANSPLHF
v_gene: TRBV6-4; abundance: many; j_gene: TRBJ2-1; CDR3aa: CASSNDIRGLQFF
v_gene: TRBV6-1; abundance: NA; j_gene: TRBJ2-1; CDR3aa: CASSQHRDRSSYNEQFF
v_gene: TRBV6-1; abundance: few; j_gene: TRBJ2-1; CDR3aa: CASTSGLAGGVSYNVQFF
v_gene: TRBV7-2; abundance: once; j_gene: TRBJ1-6; CDR3aa: CASNPGGGGRNNSPLHF
v_gene: TRBV5-1; abundance: NA; j_gene: TRBJ2-3; CDR3aa: CASTNLAGDGTDTQYF
v_gene: TRBV20-1; abundance: many; j_gene: TRBJ2-7; CDR3aa: CSGGMEASYEQYF
v_gene: TRBV6-2/TRBV6-3; abundance: NA; j_gene: TRBJ2-5; CDR3aa: CAGTRPRGQETQYF
v_gene: TRBV28; abundance: few; j_gene: TRBJ1-5; CDR3aa: CASSLGGRGRQPQHF
v_gene: TRBV12-3/TRBV12-4; abundance: NA; j_gene: TRBJ2-7; CDR3aa: CASTLTAGTYEQYF
v_gene: TRBV10-3; abundance: many; j_gene: TRBJ2-1; CDR3aa: CAISGIHEGEQFF
v_gene: TRBV29-1; abundance: few; j_gene: TRBJ1-4; CDR3aa: CSVEGAVGHANEKLFF
v_gene: TRBV7-9; abundance: NA; j_gene: TRBJ2-7; CDR3aa: CASSFLGAGSYEQYF
v_gene: TRBV9; abundance: many; j_gene: TRBJ2-7; CDR3aa: CASSPSGLVYEQYF
v_gene: TRBV29-1; abundance: NA; j_gene: TRBJ2-7; CDR3aa: CSVGLQGITYEQYF
v_gene: TRBV7-9; abundance: few; j_gene: TRBJ2-7; CDR3aa: CASSHGTPATYEQYF
v_gene: TRBV7-2; abundance: NA; j_gene: TRBJ2-1; CDR3aa: CASRLGGRDYNEQFF
v_gene: TRBV9; abundance: few; j_gene: TRBJ2-6; CDR3aa: CASSVDGDGANVRTF
v_gene: TRBV5-1; abundance: NA; j_gene: TRBJ2-1; CDR3aa: CASSLRREVNEQFF